Sequencing of this TCR beta chain was carried out in a study of chemoradiotherapy in HPV16-positive cancers. Study-level information: Candidate HPV-specific T-cell clones and common TCR motifs came from functional assays in a couple of HPV16-positive patients.

Repertoires were sampled repeatedly during chemoradiotherapy. Overall study findings and caveats: The functional HPV-specific definition rests on just a couple of HPV16-positive patients. Candidate HPV-specific clones and E7-related TCR motifs grew in tumor during treatment.

This CDR3 is built from 20 residues. Germline CDR1 MNHEY, CDR2 SMNVEV (reference sequence). The V segment lost 6 bases and the J segment 0 bases; nucleotides outside the gene matches: 17. Produced via immunoSEQ multiplex PCR; TCRdb's table is partial and in-frame only. The sample comprises about 11,000 clones, around 82% of which are singletons, and about 2.2% rests with the top ten. This clone came up a few times. Its antigen is undetermined. The V gene is TRBV27, the J gene TRBJ2-6; 7 positions match TRBD2. The TCR originated in a human donor with HPV-associated anogenital cancer. Specimen collection occurred from a patient who underwent chemoradiotherapy. This chain's CDR3 is CASSPRPPGAGASGANVLTF. The DNA for the CDR3 is TGTGCCAGCAGCCCCCGGCCCCCCGGTGCGGGAGCCTCTGGGGCCAACGTCCTGACTTTC.